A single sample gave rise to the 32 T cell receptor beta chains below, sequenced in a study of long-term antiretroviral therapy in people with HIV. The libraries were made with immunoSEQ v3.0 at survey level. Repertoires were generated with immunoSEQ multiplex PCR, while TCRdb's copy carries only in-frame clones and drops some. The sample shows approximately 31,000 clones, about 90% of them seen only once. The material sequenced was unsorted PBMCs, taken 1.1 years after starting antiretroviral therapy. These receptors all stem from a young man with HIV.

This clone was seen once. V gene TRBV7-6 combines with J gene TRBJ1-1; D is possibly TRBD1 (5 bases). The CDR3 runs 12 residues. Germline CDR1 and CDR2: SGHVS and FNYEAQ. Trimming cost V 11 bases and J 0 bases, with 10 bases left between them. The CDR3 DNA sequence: TGTGCCGTCTCAGGGATGAACACTGAAGCTTTCTTT. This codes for CAVSGMNTEAFF.

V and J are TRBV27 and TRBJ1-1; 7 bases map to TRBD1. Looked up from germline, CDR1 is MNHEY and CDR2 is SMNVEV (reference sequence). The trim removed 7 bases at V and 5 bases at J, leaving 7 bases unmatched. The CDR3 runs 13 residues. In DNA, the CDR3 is TGTGCCAGCACCACCCAGGGGGTGACTGAAGCTTTCTTT. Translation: CASTTQGVTEAFF.

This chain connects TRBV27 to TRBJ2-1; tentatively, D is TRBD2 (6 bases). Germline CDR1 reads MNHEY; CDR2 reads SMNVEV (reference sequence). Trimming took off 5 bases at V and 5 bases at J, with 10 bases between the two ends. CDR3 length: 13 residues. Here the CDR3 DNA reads TGTGCCAGCAGTCCGGGACTTAACAATGAGCAGTTCTTC. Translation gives CASSPGLNNEQFF.

In nucleotides, the CDR3 is TGCGCCAGCAGCTACGGGCAGGGAGCGTATGGCTACACCTTC. It specifies CASSYGQGAYGYTF. The chain is built from TRBV5-1 and TRBJ1-2; the D gene is possibly TRBD1 (5 bases). Germline V gene sequence: CDR1 SGHRS, CDR2 YFSETQ. V gave up 3 bases and J gave up 5 bases, with 14 bases separating them. The CDR3 has 14 amino acids.

CDR3 sequence: CASSPRGGLESYEQYF. CDR3 sequence (DNA): TGTGCCAGCAGCCCCAGGGGGGGCCTAGAGTCCTACGAGCAGTACTTC. The V call is TRBV7-3, the J call TRBJ2-7; D tentatively reads TRBD1 or TRBD2 (7 bases each). This CDR3 comprises 16 residues. The ends were cut back, 5 bases at V and 1 base at J, with 18 bases in the middle. CDR1 is SGHTA and CDR2 is FQGTGA in the germline V gene.

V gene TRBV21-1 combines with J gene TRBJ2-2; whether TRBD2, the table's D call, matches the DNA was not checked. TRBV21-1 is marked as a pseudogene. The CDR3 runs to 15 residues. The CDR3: CASSKSGRATGELFF. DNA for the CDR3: TGTGCCAGCAGCAAAAGCGGGAGGGCCACCGGGGAGCTGTTTTTT.

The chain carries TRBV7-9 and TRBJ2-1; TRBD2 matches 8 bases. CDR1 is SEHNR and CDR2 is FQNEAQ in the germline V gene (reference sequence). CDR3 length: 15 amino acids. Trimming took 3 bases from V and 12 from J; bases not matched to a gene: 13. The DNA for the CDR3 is TGTGCCAGCAGCTTTCTAGCGGGCCGGAGGGAGGGGCAGTTCTTC. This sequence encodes CASSFLAGRREGQFF.

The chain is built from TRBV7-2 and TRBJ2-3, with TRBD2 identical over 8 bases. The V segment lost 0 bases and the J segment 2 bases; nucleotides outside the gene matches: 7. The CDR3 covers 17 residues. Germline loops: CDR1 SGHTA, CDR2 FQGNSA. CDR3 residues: CASSLALADLFTDTQYF. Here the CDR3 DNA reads TGTGCCAGCAGCTTAGCACTAGCGGACCTATTCACAGATACGCAGTATTTT. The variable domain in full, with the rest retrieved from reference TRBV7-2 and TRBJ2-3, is GAGVSQSPSNKVTEKGKDVELRCDPISGHTALYWYRQSLGQGLEFLIYFQGNSAPDKSGLPSDRFSAERTGGSVSTLTIQRTQQEDSAVYLCASSLALADLFTDTQYFGPGTRLTVL.

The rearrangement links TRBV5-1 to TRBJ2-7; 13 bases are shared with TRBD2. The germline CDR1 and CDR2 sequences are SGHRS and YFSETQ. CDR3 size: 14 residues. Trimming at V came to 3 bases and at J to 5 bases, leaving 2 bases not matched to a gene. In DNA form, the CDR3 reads TGCGCCAGCAGCTCCGGGACTAGCGGGGACGAGCAGTACTTC. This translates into CASSSGTSGDEQYF.

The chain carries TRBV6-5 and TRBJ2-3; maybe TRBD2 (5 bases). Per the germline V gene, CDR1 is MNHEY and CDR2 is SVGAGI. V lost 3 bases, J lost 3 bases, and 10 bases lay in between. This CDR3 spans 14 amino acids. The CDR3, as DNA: TGTGCCAGCAGTTATTTAGCGAGGACAGATACGCAGTATTTT. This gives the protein CASSYLARTDTQYF.

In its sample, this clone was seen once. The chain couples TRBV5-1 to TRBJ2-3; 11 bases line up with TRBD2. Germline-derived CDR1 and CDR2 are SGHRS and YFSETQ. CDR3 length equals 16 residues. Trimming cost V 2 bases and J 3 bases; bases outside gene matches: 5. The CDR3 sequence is CASSLLAGAATDTQYF. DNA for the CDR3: TGCGCCAGCAGCTTACTAGCGGGAGCCGCGACAGATACGCAGTATTTT. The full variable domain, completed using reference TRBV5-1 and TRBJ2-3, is KAGVTQTPRYLIKTRGQQVTLSCSPISGHRSVSWYQQTPGQGLQFLFEYFSETQRNKGNFPGRFSGRQFSNSRSEMNVSTLELGDSALYLCASSLLAGAATDTQYFGPGTRLTVL.

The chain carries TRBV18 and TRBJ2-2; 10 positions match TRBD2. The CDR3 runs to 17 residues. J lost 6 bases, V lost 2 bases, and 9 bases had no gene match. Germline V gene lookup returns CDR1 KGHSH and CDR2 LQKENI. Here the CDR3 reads CASSPWDLAGAPGELFF. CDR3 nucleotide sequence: TGTGCCAGCTCACCATGGGATCTAGCGGGAGCTCCCGGGGAGCTGTTTTTT.

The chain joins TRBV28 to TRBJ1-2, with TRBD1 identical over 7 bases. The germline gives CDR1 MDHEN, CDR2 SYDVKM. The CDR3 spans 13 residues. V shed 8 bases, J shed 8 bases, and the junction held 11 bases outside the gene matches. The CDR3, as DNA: TGTGCCAGCCTTGCCGGACAGGTCCGGGGCTACACCTTC. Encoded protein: CASLAGQVRGYTF.

The CDR3 reads CASSPARRGLYGYTF. The CDR3 DNA reads as TGTGCCAGCAGCCCCGCCCGCAGGGGGCTGTATGGCTACACCTTC. The chain couples TRBV13 to TRBJ1-2; 8 bases match TRBD1. This CDR3 contains 15 residues. V gave up 5 bases and J gave up 5 bases; unmatched junction bases: 10. Germline CDR1 is PRHDT and CDR2 is FYEKMQ (reference sequence).

CDR3 nucleotides: TGTGCCAGCACCAGACCCGTAGATCAGCCCCAGCATTTT. The encoded protein is CASTRPVDQPQHF. The V gene is TRBV21-1, the J gene TRBJ1-5. TRBV21-1 is shown as a pseudogene. The CDR3 contains 13 residues.

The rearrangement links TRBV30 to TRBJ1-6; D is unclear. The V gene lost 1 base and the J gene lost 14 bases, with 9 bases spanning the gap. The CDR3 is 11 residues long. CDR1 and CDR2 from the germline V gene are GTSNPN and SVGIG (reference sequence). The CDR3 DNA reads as TGTGCCTGGAGTGAGGCGGGTTCCCTCCACTTT. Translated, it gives CAWSEAGSLHF.

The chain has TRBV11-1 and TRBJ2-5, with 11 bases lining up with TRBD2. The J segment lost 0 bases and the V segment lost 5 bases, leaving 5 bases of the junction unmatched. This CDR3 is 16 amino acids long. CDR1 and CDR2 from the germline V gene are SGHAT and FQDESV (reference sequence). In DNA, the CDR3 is TGTGCCAGCAGCATTGGGACTAGCGGCTACCAAGAGACCCAGTACTTC. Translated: CASSIGTSGYQETQYF. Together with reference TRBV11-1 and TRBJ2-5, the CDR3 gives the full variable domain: EAEVAQSPRYKITEKSQAVAFWCDPISGHATLYWYRQILGQGPELLVQFQDESVVDDSQLPKDRFSAERLKGVDSTLKIQPAELGDSAMYLCASSIGTSGYQETQYFGPGTRLLVL.

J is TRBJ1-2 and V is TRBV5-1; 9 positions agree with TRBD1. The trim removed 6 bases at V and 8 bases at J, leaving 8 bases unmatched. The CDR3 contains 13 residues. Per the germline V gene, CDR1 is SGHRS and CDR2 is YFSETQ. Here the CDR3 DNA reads TGCGCCAGCACGCAGGGACAGGGATCCGGCTACACCTTC. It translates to CASTQGQGSGYTF.

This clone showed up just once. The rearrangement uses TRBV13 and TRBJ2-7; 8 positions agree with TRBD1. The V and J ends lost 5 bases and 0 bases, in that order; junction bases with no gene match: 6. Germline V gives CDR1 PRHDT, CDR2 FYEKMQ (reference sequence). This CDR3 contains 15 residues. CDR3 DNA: TGTGCCAGCAGCCCTAGACAGGGGCTCTCCTACGAGCAGTACTTC. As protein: CASSPRQGLSYEQYF. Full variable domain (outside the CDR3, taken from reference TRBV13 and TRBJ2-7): AAGVIQSPRHLIKEKRETATLKCYPIPRHDTVYWYQQGPGQDPQFLISFYEKMQSDKGSIPDRFSAQQFSDYHSELNMSSLELGDSALYFCASSPRQGLSYEQYFGPGTRLTVT.

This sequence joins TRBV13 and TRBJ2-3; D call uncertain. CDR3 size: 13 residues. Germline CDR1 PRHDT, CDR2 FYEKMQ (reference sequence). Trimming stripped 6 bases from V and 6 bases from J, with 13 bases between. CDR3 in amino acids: CASSVTEADTQYF. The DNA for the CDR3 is TGTGCCAGCAGTGTCACAGAGGCGGATACGCAGTATTTT.

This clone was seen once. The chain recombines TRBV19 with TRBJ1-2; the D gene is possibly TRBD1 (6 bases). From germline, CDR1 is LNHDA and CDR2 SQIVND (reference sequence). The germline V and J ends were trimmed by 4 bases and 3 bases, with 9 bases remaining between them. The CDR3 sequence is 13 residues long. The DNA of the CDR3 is TGTGCCAGTAGTAACAGGGAGTACTATGGCTACACCTTC. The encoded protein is CASSNREYYGYTF.

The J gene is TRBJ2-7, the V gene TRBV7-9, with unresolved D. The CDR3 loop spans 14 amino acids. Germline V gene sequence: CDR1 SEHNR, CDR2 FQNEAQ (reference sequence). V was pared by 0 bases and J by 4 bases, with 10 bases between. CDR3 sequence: CASSLAGIGYEQYF. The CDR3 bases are TGTGCCAGCAGCTTAGCGGGGATCGGGTACGAGCAGTACTTC.

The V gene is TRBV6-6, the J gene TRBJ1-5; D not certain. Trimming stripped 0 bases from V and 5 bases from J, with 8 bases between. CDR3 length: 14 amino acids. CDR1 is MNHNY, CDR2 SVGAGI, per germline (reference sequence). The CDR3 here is CASSYSEHDQPQHF. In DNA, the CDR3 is TGTGCCAGCAGTTACTCAGAACACGATCAGCCCCAGCATTTT.

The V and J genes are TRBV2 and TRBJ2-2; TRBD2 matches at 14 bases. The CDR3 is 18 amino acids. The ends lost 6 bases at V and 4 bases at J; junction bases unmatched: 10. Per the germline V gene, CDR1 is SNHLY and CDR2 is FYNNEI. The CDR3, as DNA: TGTGCCAGCAGGGGACTAGCGGGGGATGTATCAATCACCGGGGAGCTGTTTTTT. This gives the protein CASRGLAGDVSITGELFF.

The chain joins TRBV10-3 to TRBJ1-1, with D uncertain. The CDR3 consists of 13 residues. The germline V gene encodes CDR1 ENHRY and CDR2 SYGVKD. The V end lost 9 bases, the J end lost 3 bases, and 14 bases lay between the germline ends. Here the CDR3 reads CAILADGYTEAFF. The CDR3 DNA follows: TGTGCCATACTAGCTGACGGATACACTGAAGCTTTCTTT.

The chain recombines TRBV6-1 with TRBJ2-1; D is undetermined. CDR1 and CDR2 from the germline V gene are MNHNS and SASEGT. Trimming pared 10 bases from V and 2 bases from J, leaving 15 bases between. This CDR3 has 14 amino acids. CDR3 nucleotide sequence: TGTGCCACCCTCCCTTACCAGCCCTACAATGAGCAGTTCTTC. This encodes CATLPYQPYNEQFF.

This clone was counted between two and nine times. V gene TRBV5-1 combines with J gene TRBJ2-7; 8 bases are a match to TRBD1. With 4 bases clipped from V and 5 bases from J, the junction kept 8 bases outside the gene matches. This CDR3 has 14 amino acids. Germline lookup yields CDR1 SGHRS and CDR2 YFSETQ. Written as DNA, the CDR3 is TGCGCCAGCAGCATTGGACAGGGAACCCACGAGCAGTACTTC. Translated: CASSIGQGTHEQYF.

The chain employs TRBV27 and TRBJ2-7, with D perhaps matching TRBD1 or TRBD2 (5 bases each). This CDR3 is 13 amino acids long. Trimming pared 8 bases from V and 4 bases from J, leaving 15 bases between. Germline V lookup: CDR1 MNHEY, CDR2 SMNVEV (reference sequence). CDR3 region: CASGGANPYEQYF. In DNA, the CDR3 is TGTGCCAGCGGGGGAGCTAATCCGTACGAGCAGTACTTC.

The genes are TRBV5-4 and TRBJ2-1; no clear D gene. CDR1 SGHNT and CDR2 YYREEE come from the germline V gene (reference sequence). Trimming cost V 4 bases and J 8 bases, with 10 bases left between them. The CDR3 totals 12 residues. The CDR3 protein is CASSRSEDEQFF. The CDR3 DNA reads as TGTGCCAGCAGCCGCAGCGAGGATGAGCAGTTCTTC. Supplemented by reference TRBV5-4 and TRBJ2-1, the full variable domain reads ETGVTQSPTHLIKTRGQQVTLRCSSQSGHNTVSWYQQALGQGPQFIFQYYREEENGRGNFPPRFSGLQFPNYSSELNVNALELDDSALYLCASSRSEDEQFFGPGTRLTVL.

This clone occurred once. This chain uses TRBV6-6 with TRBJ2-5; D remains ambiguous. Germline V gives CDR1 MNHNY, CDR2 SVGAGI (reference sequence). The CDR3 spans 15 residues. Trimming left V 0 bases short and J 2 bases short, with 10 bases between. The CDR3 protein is CASSYSSWVQETQYF. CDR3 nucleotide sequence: TGTGCCAGCAGTTACTCTAGCTGGGTTCAAGAGACCCAGTACTTC.

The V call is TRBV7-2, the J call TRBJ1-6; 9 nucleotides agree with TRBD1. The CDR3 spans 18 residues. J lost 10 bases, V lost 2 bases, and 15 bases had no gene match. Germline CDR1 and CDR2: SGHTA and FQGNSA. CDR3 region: CASSLRLQGQGILSPLHF. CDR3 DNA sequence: TGTGCCAGCAGCTTACGTCTTCAAGGACAGGGGATTTTGTCACCCCTCCACTTT.

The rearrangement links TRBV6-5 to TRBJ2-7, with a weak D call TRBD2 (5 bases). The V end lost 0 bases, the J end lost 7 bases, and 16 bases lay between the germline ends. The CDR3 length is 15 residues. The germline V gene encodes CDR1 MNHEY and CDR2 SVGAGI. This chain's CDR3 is CASSYSALASWEQYF. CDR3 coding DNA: TGTGCCAGCAGTTACTCGGCCCTAGCTTCTTGGGAGCAGTACTTC.